The 32 T cell receptor beta chains below come from one sample, sequenced in a study of regulatory T cells in long-lasting Graves disease. Arm-PCR of CDR3 regions and iRepertoire HTBI primers were used to build TCR beta libraries. TCRdb ran MiXCR on the multiplex PCR reads and lists one entry per CDR3 protein. The repertoire consists of 500,000 to 700,000 distinct CDR3 sequences, with less than 20% occurring once and the leading ten covering about 18%. Time point specified: newly diagnosed GD, antithyroid drugs for less than 3 months. RNA extracted from PBMCs served as the sequencing template. These data also featured in a second study, about T cells in Graves' hyperthyroidism and ophthalmopathy.

The sequencing here drew on peripheral blood mononuclear cells (PBMCs), taken at new diagnosis, from a patient treated with antithyroid drugs. These receptors originate from a woman aged 30 to 39 with Graves disease.

Ten or more counts support this clonotype. The V call is TRBV28, the J call TRBJ2-6; D is undetermined. This CDR3 has 13 residues. The germline gives CDR1 MDHEN, CDR2 SYDVKM. V was cut by 6 bases and J by 4 bases, with 7 bases left in between. CDR3 loop: CASSLTGANVLTF. CDR3 nucleotides: TGTGCCAGCAGCTTGACCGGGGCCAACGTCCTGACTTTC. The full variable domain, its missing parts supplied by reference TRBV28 and TRBJ2-6, is DVKVTQSSRYLVKRTGEKVFLECVQDMDHENMFWYRQDPGLGLRLIYFSYDVKMKEKGDIPEGYSVSREKKERFSLILESASTNQTSMYLCASSLTGANVLTFGAGSRLTVL.

This clonotype was seen only a few times. The chain uses TRBV5-5 and TRBJ2-5; D remains ambiguous. V lost 0 bases and J 5 bases, leaving 14 bases between the germline ends. This CDR3 spans 15 amino acids. Germline-derived CDR1 and CDR2 are SGHKS and YYEKEE (reference sequence). CDR3 in amino acids: CASSLVGGTIETQYF. The CDR3, as DNA: TGTGCCAGCAGCTTGGTTGGCGGAACAATTGAGACCCAGTACTTC.

This clonotype was seen ten or more times. The genes are TRBV3-1 and TRBJ2-7, with no clear D. Germline-derived CDR1 and CDR2 are LGHDT and YNNKEL (reference sequence). V gave up 1 base and J gave up 5 bases, with 3 bases separating them. The CDR3 is 11 amino acids. The CDR3 DNA reads as TGTGCCAGCAGCCAAGTTAACGAGCAGTACTTC. Translation gives CASSQVNEQYF.

This clonotype was observed a few times. The chain employs TRBV27 and TRBJ2-1, with TRBD1 matching 7 bases. V shed 3 bases, J shed 9 bases, and the junction held 11 bases outside the gene matches. Germline V gives CDR1 MNHEY, CDR2 SMNVEV (reference sequence). The CDR3 runs to 15 residues. The CDR3 reads CASSLIGQAPLEQFF. Written as DNA, the CDR3 is TGTGCCAGCAGTTTGATAGGACAGGCCCCACTTGAGCAGTTCTTC.

This clonotype was recorded only once. A much larger clone differs from this one at a single base, so this may be a read error. The rearrangement uses TRBV27 and TRBJ2-1; D ambiguous. Germline CDR1 and CDR2: MNHEY and SMNVEV (reference sequence). The CDR3 is made up of 16 amino acids. The V gene lost 5 bases and the J gene lost 6 bases, with 20 bases spanning the gap. In DNA, the CDR3 is TGTGCCAGCAGTCCCCGTTTCAGAACAACACTCAATGAGCAGTTCTTC. Translated, it gives CASSPRFRTTLNEQFF.

This clonotype was counted between two and nine times. The V gene is TRBV12-3 or TRBV12-4, the J gene TRBJ1-6; 9 bases align to TRBD1. The ends lost 6 bases at V and 9 bases at J; junction bases unmatched: 6. This CDR3 has 14 residues. CDR3: CASSRGQGVSPLHF. The CDR3 region has the DNA TGTGCCAGCAGCCGGGGACAGGGTGTTTCACCCCTCCACTTT.

This sequence joins TRBV6-1 and TRBJ2-3; D tentatively reads TRBD1 or TRBD2 (5 bases each). Germline V CDR1 and CDR2: MNHNS, SASEGT. Trimming took 10 bases from V and 0 from J, leaving 11 bases between them. The length of the CDR3 is 13 residues. The CDR3 DNA sequence: TGTGCCATACGGGGCAGCAGCACAGATACGCAGTATTTT. It is translated as CAIRGSSTDTQYF.

The V gene is TRBV18, the J gene TRBJ1-1; no clear D gene. This CDR3 has 13 residues. Trimming shortened V by 4 bases and J by 8 bases, and 14 bases separated the two germline ends. CDR1 is KGHSH and CDR2 is LQKENI in the germline V gene. The CDR3 is CASSLGLSLEAFF. Here the CDR3 DNA reads TGTGCCAGCTCACTGGGGTTATCCCTAGAAGCTTTCTTT.

The chain uses TRBV6-1 and TRBJ1-1; 8 bases align to TRBD1. After removal of 6 bases from V and 6 bases from J, the junction contained 9 bases not matched to a gene. The CDR3 totals 14 residues. Germline CDR1 and CDR2: MNHNS and SASEGT. DNA of the CDR3: TGTGCCAGCAGGGCTCCCAGGGGGCTGGCTGAAGCTTTCTTT. Translation gives CASRAPRGLAEAFF.

The rearrangement uses TRBV5-5 and TRBJ2-7; 7 positions agree with TRBD2. The ends lost 5 bases at V and 6 bases at J; junction bases unmatched: 14. The CDR3 extends over 15 amino acids. CDR1 is SGHKS, CDR2 YYEKEE, per germline (reference sequence). This chain's CDR3 is CASRLRLATQTEQYF. The CDR3 DNA sequence: TGTGCCAGCAGGCTCCGACTAGCCACACAAACCGAGCAGTACTTC.

Comment on this clonotype: At one end the junction does not follow the germline gene, possibly because of a read error. J is TRBJ2-7 and V is TRBV19; possibly TRBD1 for D (5 bases). The CDR3 runs 13 residues. Germline loops: CDR1 LNHDA, CDR2 SQIVND (reference sequence). The CDR3 reads CASSVTVYYEHYF. CDR3 DNA sequence: TGTGCCAGTAGTGTGACAGTTTACTACGAGCACTACTTC.

This clonotype has only one observation. This chain joins TRBV28 and TRBJ1-2, with a possible D match to TRBD1 (5 bases). V lost 3 bases and J 2 bases, leaving 10 bases between the germline ends. The CDR3 is 14 amino acids. Germline values: CDR1 MDHEN, CDR2 SYDVKM. The CDR3 region is CASSFDGDNYGYTF. CDR3 in DNA: TGTGCCAGCAGTTTCGACGGGGACAACTATGGCTACACCTTC.

This clonotype was seen at least ten times. The V and J genes are TRBV3-1 and TRBJ2-1; D may be TRBD2 (5 bases). The CDR3 contains 14 residues. V lost 8 bases, J lost 9 bases, and 20 bases lay in between. Germline-derived CDR1 and CDR2 are LGHDT and YNNKEL (reference sequence). CDR3 coding DNA: TGTGCCAGCCAGGAACTAGTTAGTGAGAGTGAGCAGTTCTTC. Protein product: CASQELVSESEQFF.

This clonotype was seen at least ten times. The chain joins TRBV20-1 to TRBJ1-6; D might be TRBD1 (6 bases). Trimming took 6 bases from V and 3 from J, leaving 21 bases between them. The germline V gene has CDR1 DFQATT and CDR2 SNEGSKA (reference sequence). The CDR3 has 17 residues. CDR3 protein: CSAPNLGQKGYNSPLHF. In nucleotides, the CDR3 is TGCAGTGCACCGAATTTAGGACAGAAAGGCTATAATTCACCCCTCCACTTT.

The V call is TRBV28, the J call TRBJ1-1; D may be TRBD1 (6 bases). V was clipped by 5 bases and J by 2 bases, with 18 bases between them. The CDR3 has 16 residues. CDR1 and CDR2 from the germline V gene are MDHEN and SYDVKM. The CDR3 is CASSPLGQGSNTEAFF. The DNA for the CDR3 is TGTGCCAGCAGTCCTCTCGGGCAGGGGAGCAACACTGAAGCTTTCTTT.

This clonotype was detected only a few times. The V gene is TRBV6-1, the J gene TRBJ1-1; D is possibly TRBD1 (6 bases). The germline gives CDR1 MNHNS, CDR2 SASEGT. The CDR3 loop spans 14 amino acids. The ends were cut back, 7 bases at V and 2 bases at J, with 14 bases in the middle. In DNA form, the CDR3 reads TGTGCCAGCATGGAAACAGGGCGAAACACTGAAGCTTTCTTT. This sequence encodes CASMETGRNTEAFF.

This clonotype was seen many times. The rearrangement links TRBV27 to TRBJ2-1; 9 positions agree with TRBD2. Germline CDR1 reads MNHEY; CDR2 reads SMNVEV (reference sequence). The ends lost 1 base at V and 14 bases at J; junction bases unmatched: 3. The CDR3 has 12 residues. The CDR3 DNA sequence: TGTGCCAGCAGTTTATTTAGCGGGAGAAAGTTCTTC. Translated: CASSLFSGRKFF.

V is TRBV25-1 and J is TRBJ2-1; 9 bases map to TRBD2. The CDR3 has 17 residues. V lost 2 bases, J lost 8 bases, and 13 bases stayed unmatched. Germline assignment: CDR1 MGHDK and CDR2 SYGVNS. The CDR3: CASSEALAGLDEDEQFF. Here the CDR3 DNA reads TGTGCCAGCAGTGAAGCCCTAGCGGGGTTGGATGAGGATGAGCAGTTCTTC.

The table lists this clonotype with many counts. The chain couples TRBV2 to TRBJ2-4; D is perhaps TRBD2 (5 bases). V shed 10 bases and J shed 9 bases, with 16 bases lying between them. Germline CDR1 reads SNHLY; CDR2 reads FYNNEI. The CDR3 covers 12 residues. The CDR3 sequence is CAIRGLRGIQYF. DNA for the CDR3: TGTGCCATTAGAGGGTTACGAGGCATTCAGTACTTC.

The chain is built from TRBV12-3 or TRBV12-4 and TRBJ2-4; perhaps TRBD2 as D (6 bases). CDR3 length: 12 residues. V was cut by 6 bases and J by 7 bases, with 10 bases left in between. As DNA, the CDR3 is TGTGCCAGCAGCGACGGAGGGAACATTCAGTACTTC. Translation: CASSDGGNIQYF.

This chain uses TRBV7-9 with TRBJ1-4, with D unresolved. This CDR3 is 14 amino acids long. In germline, CDR1 is SEHNR, CDR2 FQNEAQ (reference sequence). The V end was cut by 1 base, the J end by 8 bases, with 11 bases between. CDR3 DNA sequence: TGTGCCAGCAGCTTAGTTGAAGGGATCGAAAAACTGTTTTTT. Protein product: CASSLVEGIEKLFF.

The chain carries TRBV5-4 and TRBJ2-7, with 8 bases that match TRBD2. CDR1 is SGHNT and CDR2 is YYREEE in the germline V gene (reference sequence). Unmatched junction bases numbered 7, after V lost 2 bases and J lost 3 bases. The CDR3 totals 15 residues. CDR3 bases: TGTGCCAGCAGCTTCCTGGGACTAGAGAGCTACGAGCAGTACTTC. This codes for CASSFLGLESYEQYF.

At least ten counts were recorded for this clonotype. The chain couples TRBV7-2 to TRBJ1-1, with D unclear. Trimming stripped 5 bases from V and 1 base from J, with 8 bases between. Germline lookup yields CDR1 SGHTA and CDR2 FQGNSA. The CDR3 extends over 13 amino acids. CDR3 nucleotides: TGTGCCAGCAGCCTAAAAAAGAACACTGAAGCTTTCTTT. This sequence encodes CASSLKKNTEAFF. Using reference TRBV7-2 and TRBJ1-1 for the parts outside the CDR3, the full variable domain is GAGVSQSPSNKVTEKGKDVELRCDPISGHTALYWYRQSLGQGLEFLIYFQGNSAPDKSGLPSDRFSAERTGGSVSTLTIQRTQQEDSAVYLCASSLKKNTEAFFGQGTRLTVV.

CDR3 coding DNA: TGTGCCAGCAGCAACATCGGAGGTTCGAATTCACCCCTCCACTTT. As protein: CASSNIGGSNSPLHF. The chain couples TRBV14 to TRBJ1-6; no clear D. V gave up 5 bases and J gave up 7 bases, with 15 bases separating them. The CDR3 length is 15 residues. CDR1 SGHDN and CDR2 FVKESK come from the germline V gene.

J is TRBJ2-1 and V is TRBV20-1; the D is unclear. Per germline, CDR1 DFQATT and CDR2 SNEGSKA (reference sequence). There are 13 residues in the CDR3. Between the trimmed V and J ends, which lost 3 bases and 7 bases, there was a span of 13 bases. The DNA for the CDR3 is TGCAGTGCTAGTTACCAAATCCTAAATGAGCAGTTCTTC. Its translation: CSASYQILNEQFF.

As for this clonotype: The junction departs from the called germline gene at one end, perhaps through a read error. The genes are TRBV30 and TRBJ2-2; the match to TRBD2 covers 10 bases. The CDR3 is 16 residues long. CDR1 is GTSNPN, CDR2 SVGIG, per germline (reference sequence). The CDR3 nucleotides read TGTGCCTCCTCTCCCTGGACTAGCGGTAACACCCGGGAGCTGTTTTTT. Translation: CASSPWTSGNTRELFF.

This clonotype was observed many times. The chain combines TRBV7-2 with TRBJ1-1; D is ambiguous. CDR3 size: 11 residues. CDR1 SGHTA and CDR2 FQGNSA come from the germline V gene. The germline V and J ends were trimmed by 3 bases and 7 bases, with 6 bases remaining between them. The CDR3 DNA reads as TGTGCCAGCAGCTTGGGAATTGAAGCTTTCTTT. Amino acid sequence: CASSLGIEAFF.

In the case of this clonotype: One base away lies a much larger clone, so this may be a sequencing read error. CDR3 sequence (DNA): TGTGCCGGCAAGTTAGCAGGGGTTAACTATGGCTACACCTTC. Its protein product is CAGKLAGVNYGYTF. The chain joins TRBV27 to TRBJ1-2; weak D call: TRBD1 (6 bases). CDR3 length equals 14 residues. Trimming stripped 11 bases from V and 1 base from J, with 17 bases between. Germline CDR1 reads MNHEY; CDR2 reads SMNVEV (reference sequence).

This sequence joins TRBV14 and TRBJ2-1; 9 nucleotides match TRBD1. Germline CDR1 and CDR2: SGHDN and FVKESK. CDR3 length: 17 amino acids. The V and J ends lost 1 base and 8 bases, in that order; junction bases with no gene match: 12. The DNA for the CDR3 is TGTGCCAGCAGCCAAGTTTTGGGGACAGGGCCCTCGGATGAGCAGTTCTTC. Residues: CASSQVLGTGPSDEQFF.

The chain couples TRBV2 to TRBJ2-1; TRBD2 agrees at 14 bases. This CDR3 is 15 amino acids long. After removal of 10 bases from V and 12 bases from J, the junction contained 14 bases not matched to a gene. Germline CDR1 SNHLY, CDR2 FYNNEI. CDR3 sequence (DNA): TGTGCCACCTCCTGGGAGGGACTAGCGGGAGAGAGGCAGTTCTTC. This translates into CATSWEGLAGERQFF.

This clonotype appeared a single time. The J gene is TRBJ2-4, the V gene TRBV19; D uncertain. Trimming left V 5 bases short and J 3 bases short, with 8 bases between. Germline V lookup: CDR1 LNHDA, CDR2 SQIVND (reference sequence). The CDR3 extends over 13 amino acids. The CDR3 region has the DNA TGTGCCAGTAGTGGGCAGGTCAAAAACATTCAGTACTTC. Encoded protein: CASSGQVKNIQYF.

Details on this clonotype: A much larger clone differs by one base, so this may be a read error. The chain employs TRBV28 and TRBJ2-7; 10 nucleotides align to TRBD2. Looked up from germline, CDR1 is MDHEN and CDR2 is SYDVKM. This CDR3 has 15 amino acids. CDR3 in amino acids: CASSLTSGISYERYF. The CDR3 DNA reads TGTGCCAGCAGTTTAACTAGCGGGATTTCCTACGAGCGGTACTTC.